This T cell receptor beta chain was documented in a study of early T cells in non-severe SARS-CoV-2 infection. TCRdb processed the 5' RACE reads anew with MiXCR; each CDR3 protein has one entry. Found here are about 42,000 distinct CDR3 sequences, approximately 7.1% of them singletons; the top ten hold roughly 4.3%. Germline CDR1 SQVTM, CDR2 ANQGSEA. Between the trimmed V and J ends, which lost 1 base and 6 bases, there was a span of 13 bases. The CDR3 is made up of 13 amino acids. This clonotype was counted many times. The sequence was obtained from an adult who was a healthcare worker with PCR-confirmed SARS-CoV-2 infection or an uninfected control (not recorded which). The specimen sequenced was whole blood. The chain carries TRBV29-1 and TRBJ2-7; possibly TRBD1 for D (6 bases). CDR3 sequence reads: CSVEATGFGEQYF. CDR3 DNA: TGCAGCGTTGAAGCCACAGGGTTCGGCGAGCAGTACTTC.